The sequence of this T cell receptor beta chain was determined in a study of early T cells in non-severe SARS-CoV-2 infection. Ten or more counts support this clonotype. MiXCR, run by TCRdb on the 5' RACE reads, gives a single entry per CDR3 protein. Among approximately 50,000 distinct CDR3 sequences listed, over 7.5% were seen once. The CDR3 extends over 16 amino acids. Germline-derived CDR1 and CDR2 are SGHTA and FQGTGA. V was clipped by 6 bases and J by 6 bases; unmatched bases: 11. V is TRBV7-3 and J is TRBJ1-2; 12 bases fit TRBD1. Sequencing used whole blood. The source of this sequence is an adult who was a healthcare worker with PCR-confirmed SARS-CoV-2 infection or an uninfected control (not recorded which). The CDR3 protein is CASSLSGTGGLDGYTF. The CDR3 nucleotides read TGTGCCAGCAGTTTGTCCGGGACAGGGGGCTTAGATGGCTACACCTTC.